The sequence of this T cell receptor beta chain was determined in a study of cytomegalovirus exposure and HLA in healthy donors. The PCR had 60 Vbeta and 13 Jbeta primers. This table comes from immunoSEQ multiplex PCR, and its TCRdb copy is limited to in-frame clones, with some not included. The sample gives approximately 120,000 clones, 60% to 85% of which show up once; roughly 3.1% is in the top ten. This CDR3 has 14 amino acids. The germline V and J ends were trimmed by 3 bases and 4 bases, with 11 bases remaining between them. Germline V gene data show CDR1 as LNHDA and CDR2 as SQIVND (reference sequence). Study-wide points: Because they were indistinguishable, some V segments, including TRBV6-2 and TRBV6-3, were excluded.

This clone was counted between two and nine times. Antigen specificity is unknown. The V gene is TRBV19, the J gene TRBJ2-3; weak D call: TRBD2 (6 bases). The sample consisted of PBMCs. The sequence was obtained from a young man in good health and CMV-seronegative. CDR3 bases: TGTGCCAGTAGTATCACGGGGGAACCAGATACGCAGTATTTT. Amino acid sequence: CASSITGEPDTQYF.